This TCR beta chain is drawn from a study of radiotherapy plus CTLA-4 blockade in lung cancer (dated by TCRdb to between 2017 and 2018). Regarding the study in general: Objective responses were observed in 15% to 20% of enrolled patients, and disease control was achieved in roughly 30%.

The method was the immunoSEQ multiplex PCR assay. Not all clones reach the TCRdb copy of this immuneACCESS table, which keeps in-frame sequences only. Checked studies attribute under half of the gap to unresolved V genes and leave the rest unexplained. The sample data list roughly 60,000 clones, and 76% of these were observed just once. The ten largest clonotypes hold 2.5% to 3.5% of the sample. This clone was recorded only once. It lacks a known antigen. Compared with germline, one end of the junction differs, possibly owing to a read error. The study evaluated CTLA-4 blockade (ipilimumab) given together with focal radiation therapy in patients who had chemo-refractory metastatic non-small-cell lung cancer. The CDR3 covers 15 residues, taking in both the cysteine and the phenylalanine. Here the CDR3 DNA is all that survives: 45 bases in frame from base 1. In the germline V gene (reference sequence), CDR1 corresponds to SSHAT and CDR2 to FNYEAQ.

Findings and caveats that apply to the study as a whole: TCR clones derived from tumors expanded in peripheral blood after treatment with radiotherapy and ipilimumab. Early dynamic changes in blood T cell clones, together with increased serum interferon-beta after radiation, were reported as the strongest predictors of response.

The origin of this receptor is a human donor with non-small cell lung cancer who had a complete response to radiotherapy plus ipilimumab. Recombination joined TRBV7-7 with TRBJ1-4, and the D gene may be TRBD1, 5 bases matching. Sequenced material: peripheral blood, taken from a patient treated with radiotherapy plus ipilimumab. The CDR3 region reads CASSLNQGLNEKLFF. In nucleotides, the sequence is TGTGCTAGCAGCTTAAACCAGGGACTTAATGAAAAACTGTTTTTT.